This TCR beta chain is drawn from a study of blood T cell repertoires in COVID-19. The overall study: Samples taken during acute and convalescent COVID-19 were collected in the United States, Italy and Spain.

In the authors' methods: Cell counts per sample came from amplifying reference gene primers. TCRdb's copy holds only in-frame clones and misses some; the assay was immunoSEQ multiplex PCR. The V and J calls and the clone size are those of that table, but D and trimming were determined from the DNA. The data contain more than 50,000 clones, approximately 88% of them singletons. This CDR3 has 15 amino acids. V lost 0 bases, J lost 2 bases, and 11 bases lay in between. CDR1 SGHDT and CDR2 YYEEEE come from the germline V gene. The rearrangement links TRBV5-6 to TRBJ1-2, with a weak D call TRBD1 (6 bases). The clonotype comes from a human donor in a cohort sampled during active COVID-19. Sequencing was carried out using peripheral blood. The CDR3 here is CASSLGSGTNYGYTF. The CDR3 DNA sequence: TGTGCCAGCAGCTTGGGTTCAGGGACAAACTATGGCTACACCTTC.